Listed here is a single TCR beta chain. Documented time point: after dendritic cell vaccination, including at tumor progression/relapse. This entry is derived from a study of glioma-infiltrating T cells after dendritic cell vaccination. The table came from immunoSEQ multiplex PCR; TCRdb's copy has only in-frame clones and leaves some out. Counted here are about 87,000 clones, around four fifths occurring once; the ten biggest clones make up 5.5% to 8%. Germline V gene data show CDR1 as MGHRA and CDR2 as YSYEKL. Trimming took 1 base from V and 1 from J, leaving 9 bases between them. The CDR3 covers 15 residues.

This sequence joins TRBV4-1 and TRBJ2-3; D call uncertain. Here the sequenced sample was blood, taken after dendritic cell vaccination. This receptor was identified in a human donor with glioblastoma. The CDR3 DNA follows: TGCGCCAGCAGCCAAGGTGAATCGGGCACAGATACGCAGTATTTT. It translates to CASSQGESGTDTQYF.